The 28 T cell receptor beta chains reported below all come from one sample, sequenced in a study of post-analysis software for immune sequencing data. Broader study findings: Higher frequency in patients than in controls was seen for about 5 TRBV segments, with TRBV5-6, TRBV5-1 and TRBV20-1 among them.

The antigens these receptors bind are not known. cDNA libraries of TCR beta carried unique molecular identifiers. TCRdb re-called the PCR reads with MiXCR, one entry per CDR3 protein. The sample lists around 770,000 distinct CDR3 sequences; about half were seen once. Sequencing was performed on blood. All receptors come from a girl aged 10-17 years with multiple sclerosis.

The chain couples TRBV4-3 to TRBJ2-3; D might be TRBD1 or TRBD2, each matching 5 bases. The V and J ends lost 1 base and 6 bases respectively, with 14 bases between them. Germline V gives CDR1 LGHNA, CDR2 YSLEER. This CDR3 has 15 residues. The CDR3 DNA sequence: TGCGCCAGCAGCCAAGGAGGGGCGGGCAGGGATACGCAGTATTTT. This gives the protein CASSQGGAGRDTQYF.

CDR3 sequence (DNA): TGTGCCAGCAGCTTAGGCTCGAGGGGCGCAGATACGCAGTATTTT. Amino acid sequence: CASSLGSRGADTQYF. This chain joins TRBV7-8 and TRBJ2-3, with D perhaps being TRBD1 or TRBD2 (5 bases each). Germline-derived CDR1 and CDR2 are SGHVS and FQNEAQ. Trimming stripped 1 base from V and 4 bases from J, with 12 bases between. The CDR3 has 15 amino acids.

This clonotype was observed a handful of times. The genes are TRBV10-3 and TRBJ2-5; 7 bases map to TRBD2. This CDR3 region has 15 residues. With 11 bases clipped from V and 0 bases from J, the junction kept 12 bases outside the gene matches. Germline-derived CDR1 and CDR2 are ENHRY and SYGVKD. The CDR3 is CASQAGSGYQETQYF. The CDR3 bases are TGTGCCTCCCAAGCGGGAAGCGGGTACCAAGAGACCCAGTACTTC.

This clonotype was detected a few times. The chain is built from TRBV6-5 and TRBJ2-3; 8 positions agree with TRBD1. The germline CDR1 and CDR2 sequences are MNHEY and SVGAGI. The V segment lost 3 bases and the J segment 0 bases; nucleotides outside the gene matches: 11. The CDR3 covers 18 residues. For the CDR3, the DNA is TGTGCCAGCAGTTATTCGGGGCGGAACAGGGGGAGCACAGATACGCAGTATTTT. Translated, it gives CASSYSGRNRGSTDTQYF.

CDR3 nucleotides: TGCGCCAGCAGCTGGGGCTCGGGAACGGGAGGCCCCCTGGAGCAGTACTTC. This sequence encodes CASSWGSGTGGPLEQYF. V usage is TRBV5-1 and J usage is TRBJ2-5, with 7 nucleotides matching TRBD2. Germline V gene data show CDR1 as SGHRS and CDR2 as YFSETQ. V trimming: 3 bases; J trimming: 11 bases; junction bases outside the gene matches: 22. The CDR3 contains 17 residues.

The chain combines TRBV7-8 with TRBJ2-3, with D unclear. V was clipped by 5 bases and J by 1 base, with 16 bases between them. The CDR3 covers 16 residues. The germline V gene encodes CDR1 SGHVS and CDR2 FQNEAQ. In nucleotides, the CDR3 is TGTGCCAGCAGCGTAGATAGAGCGAGCGGCACAGATACGCAGTATTTT. Its protein is CASSVDRASGTDTQYF.

The V gene is TRBV20-1, the J gene TRBJ2-1; the D gene is possibly TRBD2 (6 bases). V lost 5 bases, J lost 4 bases, and 24 bases lay in between. The CDR3 extends over 17 amino acids. CDR1 DFQATT and CDR2 SNEGSKA come from the germline V gene (reference sequence). CDR3 DNA: TGCAGTGCTCCGCCCCCTCTCGGGCTAGCGCTATACAATGAGCAGTTCTTC. Translating it yields CSAPPPLGLALYNEQFF.

The table lists this clonotype with a few counts. The V call is TRBV12-3 or TRBV12-4, the J call TRBJ2-5; perhaps D is TRBD1 or TRBD2 (5 bases each). Judging by the DNA end, TRBJ2-7 fits better; the J call may be wrong. The CDR3 runs 13 residues. CDR3 amino acids: CASTPGPGDEQYF. CDR3 nucleotides: TGTGCCAGCACCCCGGGACCAGGAGACGAGCAGTACTTC.

In its sample, this clonotype was seen a few times. The gene calls are TRBV20-1 and TRBJ2-5; D is unresolved. This CDR3 is 12 amino acids long. With 5 bases removed from V and 0 bases from J, the gap between germline ends came to 7 bases. Germline CDR1 DFQATT, CDR2 SNEGSKA (reference sequence). CDR3 amino acids: CSAPTYQETQYF. The CDR3 nucleotides are TGCAGTGCTCCGACATACCAAGAGACCCAGTACTTC.

This clonotype has a handful of counts. The CDR3 loop is CSAGDASYEQYF. The CDR3 nucleotides are TGCAGTGCTGGGGACGCTTCCTACGAGCAGTACTTC. J is TRBJ2-7 and V is TRBV20-1, with D tentatively TRBD1 or TRBD2 (5 bases each). The CDR3 is made up of 12 amino acids. CDR1 is DFQATT and CDR2 is SNEGSKA in the germline V gene (reference sequence). Deletions cut 5 bases from V and 1 base from J, with 9 bases between.

The chain carries TRBV29-1 and TRBJ2-7; TRBD2 might be the D (6 bases). V lost 4 bases to trimming and J lost 4 bases, with 29 bases between them. The CDR3 contains 18 residues. Germline V lookup: CDR1 SQVTM, CDR2 ANQGSEA. For the CDR3, the DNA is TGCAGCGTTGGGGAGAGGAGGGCCAAAAGTAGGGGTTCTTACGAGCAGTACTTC. This codes for CSVGERRAKSRGSYEQYF.

The chain links TRBV7-9 to TRBJ2-4; weak D call: TRBD1 (5 bases). The length of the CDR3 is 16 residues. V lost 3 bases, J lost 3 bases, and 15 bases lay in between. Looked up from germline, CDR1 is SEHNR and CDR2 is FQNEAQ (reference sequence). CDR3 DNA sequence: TGTGCCAGCAGCTTGCCAGGGAAGTCTGGCAAAAACATTCAGTACTTC. Amino acids: CASSLPGKSGKNIQYF. The full variable domain, completed using reference TRBV7-9 and TRBJ2-4, is DTGVSQNPRHKITKRGQNVTFRCDPISEHNRLYWYRQTLGQGPEFLTYFQNEAQLEKSRLLSDRFSAERPKGSFSTLEIQRTEQGDSAMYLCASSLPGKSGKNIQYFGAGTRLSVL.

The rearrangement links TRBV7-2 to TRBJ2-3, with 11 bases aligning to TRBD2. The germline gives CDR1 SGHTA, CDR2 FQGNSA. CDR3 length: 18 amino acids. Trimming took 1 base from V and 4 from J; bases not matched to a gene: 10. The CDR3 region is CASSLVPSGRSGPDTQYF. CDR3 nucleotide sequence: TGTGCCAGCAGCTTAGTTCCTAGCGGGAGGTCCGGTCCAGATACGCAGTATTTT.

This clonotype was picked up a small number of times. The rearrangement links TRBV24-1 to TRBJ2-3, with no clear D. The germline CDR1 and CDR2 sequences are KGHDR and SFDVKD. V was pared by 5 bases and J by 2 bases, with 25 bases between. The CDR3 extends over 19 amino acids. Here the CDR3 reads CATSGQTLPRDGFTDTQYF. CDR3 bases: TGTGCCACCAGTGGCCAAACCCTCCCGCGTGATGGTTTCACAGATACGCAGTATTTT.

The rearrangement uses TRBV12-3 or TRBV12-4 and TRBJ2-7; 9 bases map to TRBD1. The end of the DNA aligns better with TRBJ2-5, so the J call may be wrong. The CDR3 runs 16 residues. CDR3 sequence (DNA): TGTGCCAGCAGTTTCGGACAGGGGAGATGGGGAGAGACCCAGTACTTC. This sequence encodes CASSFGQGRWGETQYF.

This clonotype was seen once. The gene calls are TRBV6-1 and TRBJ2-5; D uncertain. The CDR3 has 16 amino acids. Germline lookup yields CDR1 MNHNS and CDR2 SASEGT. Trimming pared 4 bases from V and 5 bases from J, leaving 20 bases between. CDR3 DNA sequence: TGTGCCAGCAGTGGCCAGTCCGCGGTACGCTCGGAGACCCAGTACTTC. This translates into CASSGQSAVRSETQYF.

Comment on this clonotype: At one end, the junction sequence differs from germline, possibly due to a read error. The J gene is TRBJ1-2, the V gene TRBV5-1, with a tentative D call TRBD1 (6 bases). CDR3 size: 12 residues. Germline V gives CDR1 SGHRS, CDR2 YFSETQ. The CDR3 bases are TGCGCCAACAGCTTGGACAGATATGACTACACCTTC. Translating it yields CANSLDRYDYTF.

This chain uses TRBV5-1 with TRBJ2-7; 8 bases agree with TRBD1. After removal of 3 bases from V and 4 bases from J, the junction contained 12 bases not matched to a gene. In germline, CDR1 is SGHRS, CDR2 YFSETQ. The CDR3 consists of 16 residues. CDR3 amino acids: CASSSSGQGPPYEQYF. CDR3 bases: TGCGCCAGCAGCTCATCCGGACAGGGCCCACCATACGAGCAGTACTTC. The entire variable domain, with the rest obtained from reference TRBV5-1 and TRBJ2-7, is as follows: KAGVTQTPRYLIKTRGQQVTLSCSPISGHRSVSWYQQTPGQGLQFLFEYFSETQRNKGNFPGRFSGRQFSNSRSEMNVSTLELGDSALYLCASSSSGQGPPYEQYFGPGTRLTVT.

The V call is TRBV12-3 or TRBV12-4, the J call TRBJ2-1; a weak D match, TRBD2 (6 bases). CDR3 length: 12 residues. Trimming stripped 8 bases from V and 3 bases from J, with 8 bases between. DNA for the CDR3: TGTGCCAGCGCTAGCGTCTACAATGAGCAGTTCTTC. Protein sequence: CASASVYNEQFF.

The genes are TRBV24-1 and TRBJ2-1; TRBD2 aligns across 7 bases. The CDR3 runs to 14 residues. V trimming: 11 bases; J trimming: 2 bases; junction bases outside the gene matches: 8. In germline, CDR1 is KGHDR, CDR2 SFDVKD. The CDR3 protein is CAISSGPTYNEQFF. CDR3 coding DNA: TGTGCCATTTCTAGCGGCCCGACCTACAATGAGCAGTTCTTC.

V usage is TRBV12-3 or TRBV12-4 and J usage is TRBJ2-1; 7 nucleotides align to TRBD2. The trim removed 3 bases at V and 2 bases at J, leaving 10 bases unmatched. The CDR3 covers 17 residues. CDR3 loop: CASSFWHTGGPYNEQFF. CDR3 nucleotides: TGTGCCAGCAGTTTTTGGCATACGGGAGGCCCCTACAATGAGCAGTTCTTC.

This chain joins TRBV20-1 and TRBJ1-2, with D possibly matching TRBD1 (6 bases). This CDR3 is built from 18 residues. The germline gives CDR1 DFQATT, CDR2 SNEGSKA (reference sequence). The V end lost 2 bases, the J end lost 2 bases, and 24 bases lay between the germline ends. The CDR3 sequence: CSARSLRPAGASNYGYTF. The DNA of the CDR3 is TGCAGTGCTAGATCTTTGAGGCCGGCGGGGGCGTCCAACTATGGCTACACCTTC.

The rearrangement links TRBV20-1 to TRBJ2-7, with 7 bases fitting TRBD1. Unmatched junction bases numbered 8, after V lost 5 bases and J lost 1 base. The CDR3 contains 14 residues. CDR1 and CDR2 from the germline V gene are DFQATT and SNEGSKA (reference sequence). For the CDR3, the DNA is TGCAGTGCTCCGACAGGGATGGGGTCCTACGAGCAGTACTTC. Amino acids: CSAPTGMGSYEQYF.

The chain recombines TRBV6-1 with TRBJ1-2; D uncertain. CDR1 is MNHNS, CDR2 SASEGT, per germline. Between the trimmed V and J ends, which lost 10 bases and 8 bases, there was a span of 11 bases. The CDR3 consists of 10 residues. The chain's CDR3 is CATRFWGYTF. In DNA, the CDR3 is TGTGCCACCCGCTTTTGGGGCTACACCTTC.

The DNA for the CDR3 is TGTGCCAGCAGCCAAGGAGCGGGAGACACAGATACGCAGTATTTT. This translates into CASSQGAGDTDTQYF. The chain is built from TRBV4-2 and TRBJ2-3; 8 bases align to TRBD2. This CDR3 comprises 15 residues. The V gene end was trimmed by 1 base and the J gene end by 2 bases; junction bases not matched to a gene: 2. CDR1 LGHNA and CDR2 YNFKEQ come from the germline V gene.

V usage is TRBV25-1 and J usage is TRBJ2-7, with 11 bases aligning to TRBD2. V lost 2 bases to trimming and J lost 1 base; unmatched junction nucleotides: 7. The CDR3 length is 17 residues. In germline, CDR1 is MGHDK, CDR2 SYGVNS. The CDR3 sequence is CASSEDGSSGRSYEQYF. The CDR3, as DNA: TGTGCCAGCAGTGAAGATGGGTCTAGCGGGAGGTCCTACGAGCAGTACTTC.

The J gene is TRBJ1-1, the V gene TRBV15; D not certain. V dropped 5 bases and J dropped 10 bases, with 17 bases sitting between them. Germline V lookup: CDR1 LNHNV, CDR2 YYDKDF (reference sequence). There are 13 residues in the CDR3. Written as DNA, the CDR3 is TGTGCCACCAGCGCGGAAGCCACCGTGGTAGCTTTCTTT. This gives the protein CATSAEATVVAFF. The whole variable domain, filled in from reference TRBV15 and TRBJ1-1, reads DAMVIQNPRYQVTQFGKPVTLSCSQTLNHNVMYWYQQKSSQAPKLLFHYYDKDFNNEADTPDNFQSRRPNTSFCFLDIRSPGLGDTAMYLCATSAEATVVAFFGQGTRLTVV.

The chain links TRBV30 to TRBJ2-1; D tentatively reads TRBD1 or TRBD2 (6 bases each). The V and J ends lost 1 base and 4 bases respectively, with 20 bases between them. This CDR3 comprises 17 residues. Germline loops: CDR1 GTSNPN, CDR2 SVGIG (reference sequence). CDR3 sequence reads: CAWSDLWGGGGYNEQFF. Here the CDR3 DNA reads TGTGCCTGGAGTGACCTTTGGGGCGGAGGGGGGTACAATGAGCAGTTCTTC. Using reference TRBV30 and TRBJ2-1 for the parts outside the CDR3, the full variable domain is SQTIHQWPATLVQPVGSPLSLECTVEGTSNPNLYWYRQAAGRGLQLLFYSVGIGQISSEVPQNLSASRPQDRQFILSSKKLLLSDSGFYLCAWSDLWGGGGYNEQFFGPGTRLTVL.